These 29 T cell receptor beta chains came from one sample sequenced in a study of blood T cell repertoires in COVID-19. The method was immunoSEQ multiplex PCR; TCRdb's version includes in-frame clones alone and lacks a portion of them. The sample holds roughly 250,000 clones, under 90% seen once. Sequencing was carried out using peripheral blood. The receptors here all came from a woman aged 55-70 years with active or convalescent COVID-19.

J is TRBJ1-2 and V is TRBV29-1; D not certain. This CDR3 region has 15 residues. Trimming took 1 base from V and 0 from J, leaving 12 bases between them. Germline V gene sequence: CDR1 SQVTM, CDR2 ANQGSEA. The CDR3 DNA follows: TGCAGCGTTGAAGGGCGCGGGATAGCTAACTATGGCTACACCTTC. It is translated as CSVEGRGIANYGYTF.

This clone turned up a few times. The chain has TRBV18 and TRBJ1-3, with 11 bases that match TRBD1. The germline V gene encodes CDR1 KGHSH and CDR2 LQKENI. The CDR3 runs to 15 residues. Germline trimming cut 6 bases from V and 4 bases from J; bases unmatched to any gene: 5. The CDR3 nucleotides read TGTGCCAGCTCGGGACAGGGGGGAATCGGAAACACCATATATTTT. Its protein product is CASSGQGGIGNTIYF.

The chain couples TRBV6-2 or TRBV6-3 to TRBJ1-5, with 8 bases aligning to TRBD1. The CDR3 sequence is 16 residues long. Germline CDR1 reads MNHEY; CDR2 reads SVGEGT. The V and J ends lost 4 bases and 7 bases, in that order; junction bases with no gene match: 12. The CDR3 spells CASSLLGQGPGQPQHF. Here the CDR3 DNA reads TGTGCCAGCAGTTTGCTTGGACAGGGCCCAGGCCAGCCCCAGCATTTT.

The table lists this clone with a few counts. The CDR3 sequence: CASSQDQVTPNTEAFF. As DNA, the CDR3 is TGCGCCAGCAGCCAAGATCAGGTGACACCTAACACTGAAGCTTTCTTT. This chain links TRBV4-1 with TRBJ1-1; D gene ambiguous. Per germline, CDR1 MGHRA and CDR2 YSYEKL. This CDR3 has 16 residues. Trimming left V 0 bases short and J 2 bases short, with 13 bases between.

The rearrangement uses TRBV15 and TRBJ1-5, with 8 nucleotides matching TRBD1. This CDR3 has 16 amino acids. V lost 5 bases to trimming and J lost 5 bases; unmatched junction nucleotides: 11. CDR1 LNHNV and CDR2 YYDKDF come from the germline V gene (reference sequence). The CDR3 nucleotides are TGTGCCACCAGCCTAATGGGACAGGACTACTATCAGCCCCAGCATTTT. Translated, it gives CATSLMGQDYYQPQHF.

This sequence joins TRBV12-5 and TRBJ2-2, with TRBD2 matching 7 bases. The length of the CDR3 is 15 residues. CDR1 LGHNT and CDR2 FRNRAP come from the germline V gene. Trimming removed 2 bases from V and 5 bases from J; junction bases left unmatched: 5. CDR3 sequence reads: CASGLTIGGTGELFF. The CDR3 bases are TGTGCTAGTGGTTTGACGATCGGGGGGACCGGGGAGCTGTTTTTT.

This rearrangement joins TRBV9 to TRBJ1-3, with 7 bases aligning to TRBD1. Germline V gene data show CDR1 as SGDLS and CDR2 as YYNGEE. CDR3 length: 16 residues. Trimming took 0 bases from V and 0 from J; bases not matched to a gene: 3. The CDR3, as DNA: TGTGCCAGCAGCGTAGTTGGGACAGCCTCTGGAAACACCATATATTTT. Translated: CASSVVGTASGNTIYF.

The rearrangement uses TRBV10-3 and TRBJ1-2; D is ambiguous. Looked up from germline, CDR1 is ENHRY and CDR2 is SYGVKD. The V and J ends lost 2 bases and 4 bases respectively, with 11 bases between them. The CDR3 has 14 amino acids. CDR3 sequence reads: CAISEERRTYGYTF. The CDR3 DNA reads as TGTGCCATCAGTGAGGAGCGGAGGACCTATGGCTACACCTTC.

The V call is TRBV14, the J call TRBJ1-3; 7 bases line up with TRBD1. The V segment lost 3 bases and the J segment 4 bases; nucleotides outside the gene matches: 3. Per the germline V gene, CDR1 is SGHDN and CDR2 is FVKESK. CDR3 length equals 14 residues. CDR3 residues: CASSHGTEGNTIYF. In DNA, the CDR3 is TGTGCCAGCAGCCATGGGACAGAGGGAAACACCATATATTTT.

This clone was seen a single time. This rearrangement joins TRBV27 to TRBJ2-2, with a possible D match to TRBD2 (6 bases). Trimming left V 4 bases short and J 7 bases short, with 16 bases between. The CDR3 covers 15 residues. Germline loops: CDR1 MNHEY, CDR2 SMNVEV (reference sequence). This chain's CDR3 is CASSSPGLVGGELFF. CDR3 bases: TGTGCCAGCAGTTCCCCGGGACTTGTCGGCGGGGAGCTGTTTTTT.

This chain links TRBV5-6 with TRBJ1-2, with TRBD1 matching 8 bases. The CDR3 is 15 residues long. Germline V gene data show CDR1 as SGHDT and CDR2 as YYEEEE. The junction had 9 bases not matched to a gene; V was cut back by 3 bases and J by 5 bases. CDR3 loop: CASSSGPGGAYGYTF. The CDR3 coding sequence is TGTGCCAGCAGCTCCGGGCCAGGGGGCGCATATGGCTACACCTTC.

This clone was found a few times. The chain joins TRBV7-9 to TRBJ1-4; the match to TRBD1 covers 7 bases. Germline CDR1 reads SEHNR; CDR2 reads FQNEAQ (reference sequence). The CDR3 is 15 amino acids. V dropped 5 bases and J dropped 8; count of bases not matched to a gene: 11. In DNA, the CDR3 is TGTGCCAGCAGCCCCGGCGGGACAGTCCTAGAAAAACTGTTTTTT. Residues: CASSPGGTVLEKLFF.

The rearrangement uses TRBV9 and TRBJ2-5; 11 bases are shared with TRBD1. There are 15 residues in the CDR3. Germline V lookup: CDR1 SGDLS, CDR2 YYNGEE. V was pared by 4 bases and J by 2 bases, with 4 bases of the junction left unmatched. CDR3 in DNA: TGTGCCAGCAGCAGAGGACAGGGGGCTCAAGAGACCCAGTACTTC. This encodes CASSRGQGAQETQYF.

This chain links TRBV3-1 (or the pseudogene TRBV3-2) with TRBJ2-6; D is ambiguous. CDR1 LGHDT and CDR2 YNNKEL come from the germline V gene (reference sequence). This CDR3 contains 15 residues. Trimming stripped 1 base from V and 1 base from J, with 5 bases between. The CDR3 bases are TGTGCCAGCAGCCAAGCCCATTCTGGGGCCAACGTCCTGACTTTC. This gives the protein CASSQAHSGANVLTF.

This clone came up once. In nucleotides, the CDR3 is TGTGCCTGGAGTACGGTAATCTATAATTCACCCCTCCACTTT. Translated: CAWSTVIYNSPLHF. The genes are TRBV30 and TRBJ1-6; no definite D call. V lost 2 bases and J 3 bases, leaving 8 bases between the germline ends. This CDR3 spans 14 amino acids. CDR1 is GTSNPN, CDR2 SVGIG, per germline (reference sequence). Complete variable domain (other parts from reference TRBV30 and TRBJ1-6): SQTIHQWPATLVQPVGSPLSLECTVEGTSNPNLYWYRQAAGRGLQLLFYSVGIGQISSEVPQNLSASRPQDRQFILSSKKLLLSDSGFYLCAWSTVIYNSPLHFGNGTRLTVT.

The J gene is TRBJ2-1, the V gene TRBV30, with 10 bases that match TRBD1. Germline lookup yields CDR1 GTSNPN and CDR2 SVGIG (reference sequence). The length of the CDR3 is 14 residues. V was pared by 8 bases and J by 6 bases, with 10 bases of the junction left unmatched. The CDR3 loop reads CAGEIGTGVNEQFF. The CDR3 nucleotides read TGTGCCGGTGAGATTGGGACAGGGGTCAATGAGCAGTTCTTC.

This chain connects TRBV7-9 to TRBJ1-5, with D hard to call. Trimming stripped 1 base from V and 7 bases from J, with 8 bases between. Germline lookup yields CDR1 SEHNR and CDR2 FQNEAQ (reference sequence). This CDR3 has 13 residues. The CDR3 DNA reads as TGTGCCAGCAGCTTAGGCGGAGGGCAGCCCCAGCATTTT. Its translation: CASSLGGGQPQHF.

The chain carries TRBV18 and TRBJ2-7; a possible D gene is TRBD1 (5 bases). In germline, CDR1 is KGHSH, CDR2 LQKENI. V was cut by 3 bases and J by 3 bases, with 12 bases left in between. The CDR3 consists of 14 residues. CDR3 in amino acids: CASSPTTDHYEQYF. CDR3 nucleotides: TGTGCCAGCTCACCCACGACAGACCACTACGAGCAGTACTTC. The full variable domain, its missing parts supplied by reference TRBV18 and TRBJ2-7, is NAGVMQNPRHLVRRRGQEARLRCSPMKGHSHVYWYRQLPEEGLKFMVYLQKENIIDESGMPKERFSAEFPKEGPSILRIQQVVRGDSAAYFCASSPTTDHYEQYFGPGTRLTVT.

V gene TRBV7-6 combines with J gene TRBJ2-4, with TRBD1 matching over 7 bases. Per germline, CDR1 SGHVS and CDR2 FNYEAQ. This CDR3 comprises 11 residues. The CDR3 here is CASSEDRLQYF. CDR3 in DNA: TGTGCTTCTTCCGAGGACAGGCTTCAGTACTTC.

The rearrangement joins TRBV18 to TRBJ1-2, with 7 bases aligning to TRBD1. From germline, CDR1 is KGHSH and CDR2 LQKENI. V trimming: 4 bases; J trimming: 1 base; junction bases outside the gene matches: 3. The CDR3 contains 14 residues. The CDR3: CASSLGQVNYGYTF. The CDR3 region has the DNA TGTGCCAGCTCACTTGGACAGGTTAACTATGGCTACACCTTC.

This clone has only a few counts. The chain is built from TRBV15 and TRBJ1-2; perhaps TRBD1 as D (6 bases). The length of the CDR3 is 15 residues. The V end lost 0 bases, the J end lost 6 bases, and 14 bases lay between the germline ends. CDR1 and CDR2 (germline): LNHNV, YYDKDF (reference sequence). The CDR3 sequence: CATSRDPGRGDGYTF. CDR3 coding DNA: TGTGCCACCAGCAGAGATCCCGGCAGGGGTGATGGCTACACCTTC.

The rearrangement uses TRBV3-1 (or the pseudogene TRBV3-2) and TRBJ2-3; the match to TRBD2 covers 7 bases. The germline gives CDR1 LGHDT, CDR2 YNNKEL (reference sequence). V gave up 11 bases and J gave up 2 bases; unmatched junction bases: 7. This CDR3 spans 13 amino acids. CDR3 DNA: TGTGCCTCTGGGGGGAGGGTCACAGATACGCAGTATTTT. Its protein is CASGGRVTDTQYF.

The genes are TRBV5-4 and TRBJ2-5; 9 bases line up with TRBD1. Trimming removed 4 bases from V and 5 bases from J; junction bases left unmatched: 9. The CDR3 has 15 residues. Germline V gives CDR1 SGHNT, CDR2 YYREEE (reference sequence). The chain's CDR3 is CASSHVTGGEETQYF. For the CDR3, the DNA is TGTGCCAGCAGCCATGTGACAGGGGGTGAGGAGACCCAGTACTTC.

In its sample, this clone was seen a few times. The rearrangement links TRBV11-2 to TRBJ1-1; 8 nucleotides agree with TRBD1. This CDR3 is built from 13 residues. CDR1 is SGHAT and CDR2 is FQNNGV in the germline V gene. V shed 5 bases, J shed 5 bases, and the junction held 4 bases outside the gene matches. For the CDR3, the DNA is TGTGCCAGCAGCGGACAGGGAGAGACTGAAGCTTTCTTT. Its protein product is CASSGQGETEAFF.

J is TRBJ1-2 and V is TRBV24-1; 8 nucleotides line up with TRBD1. Germline CDR1 KGHDR, CDR2 SFDVKD. CDR3 size: 14 residues. V trimming: 6 bases; J trimming: 3 bases; junction bases outside the gene matches: 5. The CDR3 DNA reads TGTGCCACCAGTAGTGGACAGGGAGACTATGGCTACACCTTC. It is translated as CATSSGQGDYGYTF.

The chain joins TRBV6-5 to TRBJ1-3, with TRBD1 matching over 7 bases. This CDR3 comprises 14 residues. The ends lost 6 bases at V and 7 bases at J; junction bases unmatched: 9. CDR1 is MNHEY, CDR2 SVGAGI, per germline. The CDR3: CASRAPTGRNTIYF. CDR3 bases: TGTGCCAGCAGAGCCCCGACAGGGAGGAACACCATATATTTT.

This clone came up once. The chain uses TRBV28 and TRBJ1-2; 7 nucleotides match TRBD1. CDR1 and CDR2 (germline): MDHEN, SYDVKM. After removal of 4 bases from V and 0 bases from J, the junction contained 2 bases not matched to a gene. CDR3 size: 14 residues. CDR3 amino acids: CASSSGQPNYGYTF. CDR3 coding DNA: TGTGCCAGCAGTTCGGGACAGCCTAACTATGGCTACACCTTC.

This clone came up once. The J gene is TRBJ2-3, the V gene TRBV18; 7 bases are a match to TRBD2. The CDR3 is made up of 13 amino acids. Germline CDR1 KGHSH, CDR2 LQKENI. V lost 3 bases to trimming and J lost 4 bases; unmatched junction nucleotides: 1. This CDR3 reads CASSPGGADTQYF. The CDR3, as DNA: TGTGCCAGCTCACCGGGGGGGGCAGATACGCAGTATTTT.

V is TRBV19 and J is TRBJ1-3, with TRBD1 identical over 9 bases. CDR1 is LNHDA, CDR2 SQIVND, per germline (reference sequence). The CDR3 is 15 residues long. Trimming took 5 bases from V and 7 from J; bases not matched to a gene: 9. For the CDR3, the DNA is TGTGCCAGTAGTTGGGACAGGGAAAAAGGCAACACCATATATTTT. Translated, it gives CASSWDREKGNTIYF.